These 32 T cell receptor beta chains were sequenced from one sample in a study of T-cell memory formation after mild COVID-19. A single record per CDR3 protein comes from TCRdb applying MiXCR to the 5' RACE reads. The sample has fewer than 600,000 distinct CDR3 sequences, about a fifth seen once. Sequences were obtained from PBMCs or a T cell subset sorted from them (not recorded which). Receptors were obtained from an adult woman who had mild COVID-19 (a few samples of this study predate the infection). Cell type and time point are not known.

This clonotype was counted only a few times. The chain has TRBV7-6 and TRBJ1-5; maybe TRBD1 (5 bases). Germline V gene lookup returns CDR1 SGHVS and CDR2 FNYEAQ. Trimming took 5 bases from V and 5 from J, leaving 10 bases between them. The CDR3 extends over 13 amino acids. The CDR3 region is CASSGGIYQPQHF. CDR3 coding DNA: TGTGCCAGCAGCGGGGGGATTTATCAGCCCCAGCATTTT.

The rearrangement links TRBV7-2 to TRBJ2-7; 11 nucleotides match TRBD2. Germline trimming cut 4 bases from V and 2 bases from J; bases unmatched to any gene: 4. The CDR3 spans 15 residues. Germline V gene sequence: CDR1 SGHTA, CDR2 FQGNSA. The DNA for the CDR3 is TGTGCCAGCAGCTCACCGGGACTAGCGGCCTACGAGCAGTACTTC. It encodes CASSSPGLAAYEQYF.

The rearrangement uses TRBV5-5 and TRBJ1-6, with D possibly TRBD1 on 5 matching bases. V was clipped by 0 bases and J by 14 bases, with 9 bases between them. Germline V lookup: CDR1 SGHKS, CDR2 YYEKEE (reference sequence). The CDR3 is 12 residues long. The CDR3 loop is CASSLGGAALHF. For the CDR3, the DNA is TGTGCCAGCAGCTTGGGGGGCGCGGCCCTCCACTTT.

J is TRBJ2-1 and V is TRBV9; 9 bases map to TRBD2. CDR3 length: 17 amino acids. The germline gives CDR1 SGDLS, CDR2 YYNGEE. The trim removed 4 bases at V and 7 bases at J, leaving 15 bases unmatched. CDR3 nucleotides: TGTGCCAGCAGCCATCGATTGAGCGGGGGGCCGGGGAATGAGCAGTTCTTC. Its protein is CASSHRLSGGPGNEQFF.

This clonotype was seen a few times. The V call is TRBV5-1, the J call TRBJ2-7; 10 positions match TRBD1. The germline gives CDR1 SGHRS, CDR2 YFSETQ. CDR3 length: 14 amino acids. V gave up 4 bases and J gave up 4 bases; unmatched junction bases: 5. CDR3 nucleotides: TGCGCCAGCAGCACGGGACAGGGGAATTACGAGCAGTACTTC. Encoded protein: CASSTGQGNYEQYF.

This clonotype was found a few times. The gene calls are TRBV6-5 and TRBJ2-1; D might be TRBD2 (7 bases). This CDR3 is 17 amino acids long. V was trimmed by 10 bases and J by 4 bases, leaving 26 bases between them. Germline CDR1 and CDR2: MNHEY and SVGAGI. CDR3 DNA sequence: TGTGCCATCTCACGGATAGCGGGCCAGGGGAGTTACAATGAGCAGTTCTTC. Protein product: CAISRIAGQGSYNEQFF.

V and J are TRBV27 and TRBJ1-6; D not resolved. The germline gives CDR1 MNHEY, CDR2 SMNVEV (reference sequence). V lost 6 bases, J lost 9 bases, and 12 bases lay in between. The CDR3 contains 13 residues. This CDR3 is CASSGYFGSPLHF. The CDR3 DNA follows: TGTGCCAGCAGCGGGTACTTCGGTTCACCCCTCCACTTT.

The chain combines TRBV7-9 with TRBJ2-3; maybe TRBD2 (5 bases). The CDR3 consists of 15 residues. Trimming took off 5 bases at V and 3 bases at J, with 15 bases between the two ends. In germline, CDR1 is SEHNR, CDR2 FQNEAQ (reference sequence). CDR3 region: CASSPAGRTTDTQYF. CDR3 DNA: TGTGCCAGCAGCCCCGCCGGACGGACTACAGATACGCAGTATTTT.

In its sample, this clonotype was seen many times. This chain links TRBV19 with TRBJ2-1; D might be TRBD1 (6 bases). Germline V lookup: CDR1 LNHDA, CDR2 SQIVND (reference sequence). V dropped 6 bases and J dropped 5 bases, with 17 bases sitting between them. The CDR3 is 15 amino acids. The CDR3: CASSLTIQGHNEQFF. CDR3 in DNA: TGTGCCAGTAGCTTAACAATACAGGGTCACAATGAGCAGTTCTTC.

This clonotype came up a few times. This chain connects TRBV7-8 to TRBJ2-7, with TRBD2 identical over 7 bases. CDR1 and CDR2 from the germline V gene are SGHVS and FQNEAQ. V trimming: 5 bases; J trimming: 0 bases; junction bases outside the gene matches: 7. The CDR3 length is 15 residues. The CDR3 coding sequence is TGTGCCAGCAGCAGAGGGACTACCCACTCCTACGAGCAGTACTTC. Protein: CASSRGTTHSYEQYF.

This clonotype was seen more than once but under ten times. The chain joins TRBV20-1 to TRBJ2-2, with TRBD1 as a possible D gene (6 bases). Germline assignment: CDR1 DFQATT and CDR2 SNEGSKA (reference sequence). Trimming shortened V by 0 bases and J by 0 bases, and 8 bases separated the two germline ends. This CDR3 has 15 amino acids. CDR3 sequence: CSARDQGPNTGELFF. CDR3 DNA: TGCAGTGCTAGAGATCAGGGGCCGAACACCGGGGAGCTGTTTTTT.

This clonotype has just a few counts. The CDR3, as DNA: TGTGCCAGCAGTGACCGGGGGACCTCTTTAGCCAAAAACATTCAGTACTTC. Encoded protein: CASSDRGTSLAKNIQYF. The V call is TRBV25-1, the J call TRBJ2-4; the D gene is possibly TRBD2 (6 bases). Deletions cut 3 bases from V and 0 bases from J, with 15 bases between. Germline lookup yields CDR1 MGHDK and CDR2 SYGVNS. This CDR3 has 17 amino acids. The full variable domain, in which reference TRBV25-1 and TRBJ2-4 provide the parts outside the CDR3, is EADIYQTPRYLVIGTGKKITLECSQTMGHDKMYWYQQDPGMELHLIHYSYGVNSTEKGDLSSESTVSRIRTEHFPLTLESARPSHTSQYLCASSDRGTSLAKNIQYFGAGTRLSVL.

This clonotype was counted between two and nine times. The chain joins TRBV7-6 to TRBJ2-5; D gene uncertain. The V gene's germline CDR1 is SGHVS and CDR2 FNYEAQ. The CDR3 totals 15 residues. The germline V and J ends were trimmed by 5 bases and 3 bases, with 16 bases remaining between them. CDR3 sequence: CASSPRQTRKETQYF. In DNA, the CDR3 is TGTGCCAGCAGCCCGCGGCAGACTCGTAAAGAGACCCAGTACTTC.

There are a few counts of this clonotype. V usage is TRBV6-1 and J usage is TRBJ1-5; TRBD1 matches 8 bases. The CDR3 has 14 residues. The germline V gene has CDR1 MNHNS and CDR2 SASEGT. Germline trimming cut 3 bases from V and 10 bases from J; bases unmatched to any gene: 8. CDR3 coding DNA: TGTGCCAGCAGTGACCACGGACAGGGTAAACCCCAGCATTTT. This sequence encodes CASSDHGQGKPQHF.

This chain joins TRBV18 and TRBJ2-3, with D unclear. The CDR3 length is 13 residues. Looked up from germline, CDR1 is KGHSH and CDR2 is LQKENI. The ends were cut back, 1 base at V and 2 bases at J, with 4 bases in the middle. DNA of the CDR3: TGTGCCAGCTCACCACTAGCCACAGATACGCAGTATTTT. Encoded protein: CASSPLATDTQYF.

This clonotype turned up a few times. CDR3 bases: TGTGCCACCAGTGAGGAGACTAGCGGGATGGAGTTCTTC. Translating gives CATSEETSGMEFF. The rearrangement uses TRBV24-1 and TRBJ2-1; 11 nucleotides agree with TRBD2. The CDR3 is made up of 13 amino acids. The V and J ends lost 4 bases and 14 bases, in that order; junction bases with no gene match: 6. CDR1 is KGHDR and CDR2 is SFDVKD in the germline V gene.

The chain is built from TRBV30 and TRBJ1-1; 9 bases match TRBD1. The V gene's germline CDR1 is GTSNPN and CDR2 SVGIG (reference sequence). The V and J ends lost 4 bases and 1 base, in that order; junction bases with no gene match: 4. The CDR3 is 14 residues long. The CDR3 spells CAWIPGQGNTEAFF. CDR3 in DNA: TGTGCCTGGATCCCGGGACAGGGGAACACTGAAGCTTTCTTT.

The chain couples TRBV29-1 to TRBJ2-5, with D possibly matching TRBD2 (5 bases). The germline V gene has CDR1 SQVTM and CDR2 ANQGSEA. This CDR3 has 12 amino acids. Trimming cost V 7 bases and J 4 bases, with 13 bases left between them. This CDR3 reads CSARDYPETQYF. CDR3 DNA sequence: TGCAGCGCCCGAGACTACCCAGAGACCCAGTACTTC.

The rearrangement uses TRBV20-1 and TRBJ2-3; 11 bases fit TRBD2. Germline CDR1 and CDR2: DFQATT and SNEGSKA (reference sequence). The CDR3 has 16 amino acids. V was pared by 6 bases and J by 5 bases, with 13 bases of the junction left unmatched. CDR3 bases: TGCAGTGCCCCACGACTAGCGGGGCTACTTATAGATACGCAGTATTTT. Encoded protein: CSAPRLAGLLIDTQYF.

This chain links TRBV5-4 with TRBJ1-4; TRBD1 might be the D (6 bases). Germline values: CDR1 SGHNT, CDR2 YYREEE (reference sequence). V lost 0 bases and J lost 6, with 12 bases in between. The CDR3 spans 15 residues. Here the CDR3 reads CASSLAGAGDEKLFF. In nucleotides, the CDR3 is TGTGCCAGCAGCTTGGCCGGTGCAGGGGATGAAAAACTGTTTTTT.

The rearrangement links TRBV15 to TRBJ2-3; TRBD1 might be the D (6 bases). This CDR3 comprises 16 residues. V dropped 0 bases and J dropped 3 bases, with 13 bases sitting between them. Germline CDR1 is LNHNV and CDR2 is YYDKDF (reference sequence). This CDR3 is CATSRDGAGTTDTQYF. In DNA form, the CDR3 reads TGTGCCACCAGCAGAGATGGGGCAGGGACAACAGATACGCAGTATTTT.

This rearrangement joins TRBV5-5 to TRBJ2-1; tentative D call: TRBD1 (5 bases). The CDR3 has 15 residues. Germline V gene sequence: CDR1 SGHKS, CDR2 YYEKEE (reference sequence). V was trimmed by 2 bases and J by 3 bases, leaving 12 bases between them. The CDR3 DNA is TGTGCCAGCAGCTTTGAAGGCAGGGTCTACAATGAGCAGTTCTTC. Residues: CASSFEGRVYNEQFF.

The chain is built from TRBV6-5 and TRBJ2-5; 9 nucleotides agree with TRBD1. V trimming: 4 bases; J trimming: 3 bases; junction bases outside the gene matches: 0. The CDR3 has 13 residues. Looked up from germline, CDR1 is MNHEY and CDR2 is SVGAGI. The CDR3 here is CASSWDREETQYF. Here the CDR3 DNA reads TGTGCCAGCAGTTGGGACAGGGAAGAGACCCAGTACTTC.

This clonotype was seen a few times. The chain combines TRBV18 with TRBJ2-1; D may correspond to TRBD1 or TRBD2 (5 bases each). Per germline, CDR1 KGHSH and CDR2 LQKENI. V was pared by 3 bases and J by 7 bases, with 13 bases between. The CDR3 has 14 amino acids. The CDR3 here is CASSPQSGLNEQFF. The CDR3 coding sequence is TGTGCCAGCTCACCCCAATCGGGGCTTAATGAGCAGTTCTTC.

The sample holds a few counts of this clonotype. V usage is TRBV7-9 and J usage is TRBJ2-2; D ambiguous. The CDR3 is made up of 16 amino acids. Trimming pared 5 bases from V and 4 bases from J, leaving 17 bases between. Germline V gene data show CDR1 as SEHNR and CDR2 as FQNEAQ (reference sequence). DNA for the CDR3: TGTGCCAGCAGCGCTCAAGGGAACCCGAGCACCGGGGAGCTGTTTTTT. Its translation: CASSAQGNPSTGELFF. The full variable domain, rest sourced from reference TRBV7-9 and TRBJ2-2, is DTGVSQNPRHKITKRGQNVTFRCDPISEHNRLYWYRQTLGQGPEFLTYFQNEAQLEKSRLLSDRFSAERPKGSFSTLEIQRTEQGDSAMYLCASSAQGNPSTGELFFGEGSRLTVL.

This clonotype has ten or more counts. The chain joins TRBV12-3 or TRBV12-4 to TRBJ2-1, with 12 bases matching TRBD1. CDR3 length: 15 residues. V lost 4 bases, J lost 4 bases, and 2 bases stayed unmatched. This chain's CDR3 is CASSSGQGAYNEQFF. DNA for the CDR3: TGTGCCAGCAGTTCGGGACAGGGGGCTTACAATGAGCAGTTCTTC.

This chain connects TRBV4-1 to TRBJ1-1; 7 bases agree with TRBD1. Germline CDR1 and CDR2: MGHRA and YSYEKL. V lost 2 bases to trimming and J lost 4 bases; unmatched junction nucleotides: 7. The CDR3 length is 15 residues. CDR3 sequence: CASSQPDRDSTEAFF. CDR3 sequence (DNA): TGCGCCAGCAGCCAACCTGACAGGGATTCCACTGAAGCTTTCTTT.

This clonotype was seen only a few times. This chain uses TRBV7-9 with TRBJ2-3; 9 bases agree with TRBD2. The junction had 6 bases not matched to a gene; V was cut back by 5 bases and J by 0 bases. This CDR3 has 16 amino acids. Germline V CDR1 and CDR2: SEHNR, FQNEAQ (reference sequence). The CDR3 here is CASSRRTSVSTDTQYF. Here the CDR3 DNA reads TGTGCCAGCAGCCGCCGGACTAGCGTTAGCACAGATACGCAGTATTTT. Together with reference TRBV7-9 and TRBJ2-3, the CDR3 gives the full variable domain: DTGVSQNPRHKITKRGQNVTFRCDPISEHNRLYWYRQTLGQGPEFLTYFQNEAQLEKSRLLSDRFSAERPKGSFSTLEIQRTEQGDSAMYLCASSRRTSVSTDTQYFGPGTRLTVL.

The chain recombines TRBV7-3 with TRBJ1-1; 11 bases line up with TRBD1. This CDR3 comprises 18 residues. Per germline, CDR1 SGHTA and CDR2 FQGTGA. V trimming: 1 base; J trimming: 5 bases; junction bases outside the gene matches: 12. The CDR3: CASSLRIRTGGSRTEAFF. The DNA of the CDR3 is TGTGCCAGCAGCTTAAGGATCAGGACAGGGGGCAGTAGGACTGAAGCTTTCTTT.

The V and J genes are TRBV30 and TRBJ1-3; D uncertain. This CDR3 region has 14 residues. Germline-derived CDR1 and CDR2 are GTSNPN and SVGIG (reference sequence). V lost 6 bases, J lost 1 base, and 13 bases lay in between. The CDR3 region is CACQSQVSGNTIYF. CDR3 DNA: TGTGCCTGCCAGTCGCAGGTATCTGGAAACACCATATATTTT.

The V call is TRBV7-9, the J call TRBJ2-3; 7 nucleotides agree with TRBD2. The germline V gene has CDR1 SEHNR and CDR2 FQNEAQ (reference sequence). Trimming took 8 bases from V and 4 from J; bases not matched to a gene: 9. This CDR3 comprises 14 residues. CDR3 protein: CASQAGSRPDTQYF. The CDR3 bases are TGTGCCAGCCAAGCGGGGAGCCGGCCAGATACGCAGTATTTT.

The rearrangement joins TRBV9 to TRBJ2-7; no reliable D call. This CDR3 has 12 amino acids. V gave up 3 bases and J gave up 7 bases, with 11 bases separating them. The germline V gene encodes CDR1 SGDLS and CDR2 YYNGEE. CDR3 sequence reads: CASSESLNEQYF. In DNA, the CDR3 is TGTGCCAGCAGCGAATCCCTCAATGAGCAGTACTTC.